These T cell receptor beta chains were read from a single sample in a study of early T cells in non-severe SARS-CoV-2 infection. MiXCR was run by TCRdb on the 5' RACE reads, yielding one entry per CDR3 protein. The sample lists about 130,000 distinct CDR3 sequences, under 15% seen once, with about a fifth in the top ten. Source material: whole blood. Every receptor here comes from an adult who was a healthcare worker with PCR-confirmed SARS-CoV-2 infection or an uninfected control (not recorded which). The CDR3 runs from the conserved cysteine through the conserved F or W. Fields, in order: J gene, clone size, D gene, V gene, CDR3 length, CDR3 protein, CDR3 DNA. A D gene is named only where the DNA matches it firmly. For some rows the clone size is stated as once, few or many, or as a class when expanded; others skip it.

TRBJ2-1 - - TRBV6-1 16 CASSPVSLERYNEQFF TGTGCCAGCAGCCCAGTCTCCCTGGAACGATACAATGAGCAGTTCTTC
TRBJ2-5 few TRBD2 TRBV12-3/TRBV12-4 15 CASSLGIAGLETQYF TGTGCCAGCAGTTTGGGAATAGCGGGGCTGGAGACCCAGTACTTC
TRBJ2-1 - - TRBV30 11 CAWSGQSEQFF TGTGCCTGGAGTGGTCAGAGTGAGCAGTTCTTC
TRBJ1-3 many - TRBV9 15 CASSPGSGDRNTIYF TGTGCCAGCAGCCCCGGGAGTGGGGATCGAAACACCATATATTTT
TRBJ1-6 - - TRBV30 18 CAWSFRGHRGSYNSPLHF TGTGCCTGGAGTTTTAGGGGACACCGGGGCTCCTATAATTCACCCCTCCACTTT
TRBJ1-3 few - TRBV13 17 CASSFTSGLSSGNTIYF TGTGCCAGCAGCTTCACCTCAGGCCTCTCCTCTGGAAACACCATATATTTT
TRBJ2-1 few - TRBV29-1 15 CSVEILQGEMNEQFF TGCAGCGTTGAAATACTACAGGGTGAAATGAATGAGCAGTTCTTC
TRBJ1-4 few - TRBV11-2 13 CASSFSRGEKLFF TGTGCCAGCAGTTTTAGCCGAGGTGAAAAACTGTTTTTT
TRBJ2-5 few TRBD2 TRBV10-2 16 CASSEPGLALGETQYF TGCGCCAGCAGTGAGCCGGGACTAGCGTTAGGGGAGACCCAGTACTTC
TRBJ2-3 few - TRBV5-1 15 CASSSQPTGSDTQYF TGCGCCAGCAGCTCCCAACCGACAGGTTCAGATACGCAGTATTTT
TRBJ1-2 - TRBD1 TRBV27 16 CASSSLLGQGNYGYTF TGTGCCAGCAGTTCTCTGCTCGGACAGGGGAACTATGGCTACACCTTC
TRBJ1-4 few - TRBV11-1 16 CASSSIDGVANEKLFF TGTGCCAGCAGCTCAATAGATGGAGTCGCTAATGAAAAACTGTTTTTT
TRBJ2-7 few TRBD1 TRBV5-1 14 CASSPDRAAYEQYF TGCGCCAGCAGCCCGGACAGGGCGGCCTACGAGCAGTACTTC
TRBJ2-7 - TRBD1 TRBV10-3 13 CAISEPDRVEQYF TGTGCCATCAGTGAGCCCGACAGGGTTGAGCAGTACTTC
TRBJ2-7 - TRBD2 TRBV6-2/TRBV6-3 15 CASRPGSGGVREQYF TGTGCCAGCCGACCTGGAAGCGGGGGAGTAAGGGAGCAGTACTTC
TRBJ2-1 - - TRBV5-1 14 CASRWPGAWDEQFF TGCGCCAGCAGATGGCCGGGGGCTTGGGATGAGCAGTTCTTC
TRBJ1-1 - - TRBV4-2 15 CASSQDPGLYTEAFF TGTGCCAGCAGCCAAGATCCGGGGTTATACACTGAAGCTTTCTTT
TRBJ2-5 - - TRBV29-1 14 CSVANRGGTETQYF TGCAGCGTTGCAAACAGGGGGGGAACAGAGACCCAGTACTTC
TRBJ1-3 - - TRBV6-5 13 CASSEGAGNTIYF TGTGCCAGCAGTGAAGGGGCTGGAAACACCATATATTTT
TRBJ1-1 - TRBD1 TRBV6-2/TRBV6-3 15 CASSYGRTGLTEAFF TGTGCCAGCAGTTACGGCAGGACAGGACTCACTGAAGCTTTCTTT
TRBJ2-5 many - TRBV6-5 14 CASSGLQIGETQYF TGTGCCAGCTCCGGCTTACAGATCGGAGAGACCCAGTACTTC
TRBJ1-5 - - TRBV7-6 16 CASSPSSLGVHQPQHF TGTGCCAGCAGCCCCTCTTCCCTGGGCGTACATCAGCCCCAGCATTTT
TRBJ2-7 few - TRBV14 14 CASSTLTGNYEQYF TGTGCCAGCAGCACTCTGACGGGTAACTACGAGCAGTACTTC
TRBJ2-1 - - TRBV12-3/TRBV12-4 12 CASRLTSNSQFF TGTGCCAGCAGACTAACTTCTAACTCGCAGTTCTTC
TRBJ1-2 - - TRBV12-3/TRBV12-4 13 CASSLRLPYGYTF TGTGCCAGCAGTTTGCGGCTACCCTATGGCTACACCTTC
TRBJ2-7 many TRBD1 TRBV5-6 13 CASSLGQFNEQYF TGTGCCAGCAGCCTGGGACAGTTCAACGAGCAGTACTTC
TRBJ2-1 few - TRBV6-6 14 CASQPLSSYNEQFF TGTGCCAGCCAACCCCTAAGCTCCTACAATGAGCAGTTCTTC
TRBJ1-6 - - TRBV19 13 CASSQGMNSPLHF TGTGCCAGTAGTCAAGGGATGAATTCACCCCTCCACTTT
TRBJ2-3 few - TRBV7-7 12 CASSRAGGTQYF TGTGCCAGCAGCCGCGCCGGGGGTACGCAGTATTTT
TRBJ2-7 - TRBD2 TRBV20-1 13 CSAIAGGPYEQYF TGCAGTGCTATAGCGGGGGGGCCCTACGAGCAGTACTTC
TRBJ2-1 - - TRBV5-1 16 CASSLEGPSSYNEQFF TGCGCCAGCAGCTTGGAGGGCCCTAGCTCCTACAATGAGCAGTTCTTC
TRBJ1-5 - TRBD1 TRBV3-1 15 CASSPSPGGIQPQHF TGTGCCAGCAGCCCAAGCCCAGGGGGTATCCAGCCCCAGCATTTT
TRBJ2-2 few - TRBV6-2/TRBV6-3 13 CASTHPNTGELFF TGTGCCAGCACCCACCCGAACACCGGGGAGCTGTTTTTT
TRBJ2-7 many - TRBV6-1 15 CASSEGLGSSYEQYF TGTGCCAGCAGTGAAGGACTGGGTAGCTCCTACGAGCAGTACTTC
TRBJ2-3 - - TRBV4-1 14 CASAGGNNQDTQYF TGCGCCAGCGCGGGCGGGAACAATCAGGATACGCAGTATTTT
TRBJ2-2 - TRBD1 TRBV3-1 15 CASSRYVQGAGELFF TGTGCCAGCAGCCGTTACGTCCAGGGGGCCGGGGAGCTGTTTTTT
TRBJ1-3 many - TRBV21-1 17 CASSKRLRGNFGNTIYF TGTGCCAGCAGCAAACGGCTCCGGGGGAATTTTGGAAACACCATATATTTT
TRBJ2-2 few - TRBV2 18 CASSERPGALSNTGELFF TGTGCCAGCAGTGAACGTCCGGGAGCTCTCTCGAACACCGGGGAGCTGTTTTTT
TRBJ2-5 - - TRBV18 13 CASSLSKDGPQYF TGTGCCAGCTCATTGTCTAAGGACGGCCCTCAGTACTTC
TRBJ2-2 - TRBD2 TRBV7-3 16 CASSLARGVNTGELFF TGTGCCAGCAGCTTAGCTCGGGGGGTCAACACCGGGGAGCTGTTTTTT
TRBJ1-2 - - TRBV14 14 CASSSLGGTYGYTF TGTGCCAGCAGCTCGCTCGGGGGAACCTATGGCTACACCTTC
TRBJ2-4 - - TRBV25-1 15 CASSPNSGLWNIQYF TGTGCCAGCAGTCCGAACTCCGGACTGTGGAACATTCAGTACTTC
TRBJ1-1 - - TRBV20-1 15 CSASPPFASFRETFF TGCAGTGCTAGCCCCCCTTTCGCATCGTTTAGGGAAACTTTCTTT
TRBJ2-3 few - TRBV20-1 13 CSAPLGSTDTQYF TGCAGTGCCCCCCTCGGTAGCACAGATACGCAGTATTTT
TRBJ2-1 - TRBD2 TRBV4-2 17 CASSQDRRSGGPDEQFF TGTGCCAGCAGCCAAGATCGGCGTAGCGGGGGGCCCGATGAGCAGTTCTTC
TRBJ2-3 many - TRBV20-1 15 CSARAPGGSTDTQYF TGCAGTGCTAGAGCCCCTGGCGGGAGCACAGATACGCAGTATTTT
TRBJ2-1 - - TRBV3-1 13 CASSQSRPNEQFF TGTGCCAGCAGCCAGAGCCGGCCTAATGAGCAGTTCTTC
TRBJ2-7 - TRBD2 TRBV20-1 16 CSARDFLGTKGYEQYF TGCAGTGCTAGAGATTTCCTTGGGACTAAGGGTTACGAGCAGTACTTC
TRBJ2-7 few - TRBV21-1 15 CASGYARDRVHEQYF TGTGCCAGCGGTTATGCTAGGGACAGGGTCCACGAGCAGTACTTC
TRBJ1-2 few - TRBV20-1 11 CSVGIFGLPHF TGCAGTGTCGGGATTTTTGGCCTCCCTCACTTC
TRBJ2-6 few TRBD1 TRBV18 18 CASSPGTGEVSGANVLTF TGTGCCAGCTCACCTGGGACAGGGGAAGTCTCTGGGGCCAACGTCCTGACTTTC
TRBJ2-1 few - TRBV3-1 14 CASSPHREGNEQFF TGTGCCAGCAGCCCGCACAGGGAGGGCAATGAGCAGTTCTTC
TRBJ2-1 - TRBD2 TRBV6-1 15 CASKIGLAGAGEQFF TGTGCCAGCAAGATAGGACTAGCGGGGGCTGGGGAGCAGTTCTTC
TRBJ1-1 - - TRBV5-6 14 CASSFMAQNTEAFF TGTGCCAGCAGCTTCATGGCCCAGAACACTGAAGCTTTCTTT
TRBJ2-2 - - TRBV19 14 CASSPQPMGGELFF TGTGCCAGTAGCCCACAACCTATGGGCGGGGAGCTGTTTTTT
TRBJ2-7 few - TRBV7-9 12 CASSGVSYEQYF TGTGCCAGCAGCGGGGTATCCTACGAGCAGTACTTC
TRBJ2-4 many - TRBV21-1 12 CASIHVTTIQYF TGTGCCAGCATCCACGTTACCACCATTCAGTACTTC